Following are 3 T cell receptor beta chains from one sample sequenced in a study of blood T cell repertoires in COVID-19. The data were produced by immunoSEQ multiplex PCR, yet TCRdb's version contains in-frame clones alone and is incomplete. The sample carries more than 150,000 clones, 65% to 90% recorded once. Sequencing used peripheral blood. All receptors derive from a man in his 60s with acute or convalescent COVID-19.

This clone came up once. V gene TRBV9 combines with J gene TRBJ1-2; 7 nucleotides align to TRBD1. From germline, CDR1 is SGDLS and CDR2 YYNGEE. CDR3 size: 14 residues. V dropped 3 bases and J dropped 4; count of bases not matched to a gene: 6. CDR3 DNA: TGTGCCAGCAGCGGTCAGACAGGGACCTATGGCTACACCTTC. Protein product: CASSGQTGTYGYTF.

This chain connects TRBV28 to TRBJ1-2; 7 nucleotides line up with TRBD1. CDR1 MDHEN and CDR2 SYDVKM come from the germline V gene. J lost 6 bases, V lost 4 bases, and 8 bases had no gene match. This CDR3 contains 14 residues. The CDR3 nucleotides read TGTGCCAGCAGTTACAGGGGACGGACGGATGGCTACACCTTC. Translated: CASSYRGRTDGYTF.

This chain joins TRBV27 and TRBJ1-6; a weak D match, TRBD1 (6 bases). The CDR3 runs to 14 residues. Looked up from germline, CDR1 is MNHEY and CDR2 is SMNVEV (reference sequence). With 6 bases removed from V and 7 bases from J, the gap between germline ends came to 13 bases. The CDR3 is CASRPTGFNSPLHF. Here the CDR3 DNA reads TGTGCCAGCAGACCCACAGGGTTCAATTCACCCCTCCACTTT.